Listed here are 10 T cell receptor beta chains from one sample, sequenced in a study of blood T cell repertoires in COVID-19. The repertoire was sequenced with immunoSEQ multiplex PCR; TCRdb's copy has only in-frame clones and lacks some. The table shows about 250,000 clones, with approximately 80% occurring only once. The specimen sequenced was peripheral blood. All receptors come from a woman in her fifties or sixties with active or convalescent COVID-19.

The chain uses TRBV19 and TRBJ2-1; 12 bases agree with TRBD1. The CDR3 runs to 18 residues. Unmatched junction bases numbered 12, after V lost 0 bases and J lost 9 bases. Germline V gives CDR1 LNHDA, CDR2 SQIVND (reference sequence). CDR3 amino acids: CASSIDLGTGGVFSEQFF. The CDR3 DNA reads as TGTGCCAGTAGTATAGATCTGGGGACAGGGGGCGTATTCAGTGAGCAGTTCTTC.

The rearrangement joins TRBV11-2 to TRBJ2-4; D is possibly TRBD2 (7 bases). Germline assignment: CDR1 SGHAT and CDR2 FQNNGV. V was cut by 5 bases and J by 1 base, with 18 bases left in between. The CDR3 totals 17 residues. The CDR3 sequence: CASSVSGAGEAKNIQYF. The CDR3 DNA reads TGTGCCAGCAGCGTCTCAGGGGCGGGAGAGGCCAAAAACATTCAGTACTTC. Drawing the rest from reference TRBV11-2 and TRBJ2-4, the complete variable domain is EAGVAQSPRYKIIEKRQSVAFWCNPISGHATLYWYQQILGQGPKLLIQFQNNGVVDDSQLPKDRFSAERLKGVDSTLKIQPAKLEDSAVYLCASSVSGAGEAKNIQYFGAGTRLSVL.

The genes are TRBV4-1 and TRBJ1-2; D unresolved. V was clipped by 1 base and J by 0 bases, with 6 bases between them. CDR1 and CDR2 from the germline V gene are MGHRA and YSYEKL. The CDR3 extends over 14 amino acids. CDR3 coding DNA: TGCGCCAGCAGCCAAGCCAGGACTAACTATGGCTACACCTTC. The encoded protein is CASSQARTNYGYTF.

The rearrangement links TRBV6-6 to TRBJ1-6; 10 positions agree with TRBD1. After removal of 2 bases from V and 6 bases from J, the junction contained 4 bases not matched to a gene. CDR3 length equals 16 residues. Germline V gene lookup returns CDR1 MNHNY and CDR2 SVGAGI (reference sequence). CDR3 region: CASSYDRGRSNSPLHF. DNA of the CDR3: TGTGCCAGCAGTTACGACAGGGGGCGCAGTAATTCACCCCTCCACTTT.

This clone was counted a single time. This chain connects TRBV5-8 to TRBJ2-7, with 12 bases that match TRBD2. The ends lost 2 bases at V and 4 bases at J; junction bases unmatched: 4. CDR1 is SGHTS, CDR2 YDEGEE, per germline. The CDR3 runs 15 residues. For the CDR3, the DNA is TGTGCCAGCAGCTTTGGACTAGCGGGAAGTTACGAGCAGTACTTC. As protein: CASSFGLAGSYEQYF.

This sequence joins TRBV29-1 and TRBJ2-2, with TRBD1 identical over 10 bases. Trimming at V came to 6 bases and at J to 6 bases, leaving 7 bases not matched to a gene. This CDR3 region has 14 residues. Germline CDR1 is SQVTM and CDR2 is ANQGSEA. The CDR3 nucleotides read TGCAGCGTCCTAGACAGGGGGCTTGCCGGGGAGCTGTTTTTT. It codes for CSVLDRGLAGELFF.

CDR3 amino acids: CASSLTSGKAEQFF. CDR3 nucleotide sequence: TGTGCCAGCAGCTTAACTAGCGGGAAGGCGGAGCAGTTCTTC. The V call is TRBV7-3, the J call TRBJ2-1; 8 bases map to TRBD2. The V segment lost 0 bases and the J segment 10 bases; nucleotides outside the gene matches: 5. Germline V CDR1 and CDR2: SGHTA, FQGTGA. The CDR3 runs to 14 residues.

The J gene is TRBJ1-2, the V gene TRBV6-6; 7 bases map to TRBD1. The V gene's germline CDR1 is MNHNY and CDR2 SVGAGI (reference sequence). The CDR3 runs to 14 residues. V lost 6 bases, J lost 6 bases, and 10 bases stayed unmatched. CDR3 sequence: CASRSRQGRDGYTF. In DNA, the CDR3 is TGTGCCAGCAGATCTCGACAGGGACGGGATGGCTACACCTTC.

This clone was seen a handful of times. The chain is built from TRBV4-2 and TRBJ2-1, with a weak D call TRBD1 (6 bases). This CDR3 has 15 amino acids. Germline CDR1 reads LGHNA; CDR2 reads YNFKEQ. V lost 0 bases and J lost 5, with 11 bases in between. CDR3 DNA sequence: TGTGCCAGCAGCCAAGATCCAAGGGGGAACAATGAGCAGTTCTTC. Translated: CASSQDPRGNNEQFF.

V is TRBV5-6 and J is TRBJ1-2; 8 bases map to TRBD1. Looked up from germline, CDR1 is SGHDT and CDR2 is YYEEEE. This CDR3 comprises 15 residues. The V gene end was trimmed by 2 bases and the J gene end by 4 bases; junction bases not matched to a gene: 7. DNA for the CDR3: TGTGCCAGCAGCTTTGGAATACAGGGGGGCTATGGCTACACCTTC. Amino acid sequence: CASSFGIQGGYGYTF.